What follows are 5 T cell receptor beta chains derived from one specimen sequenced in a study of cytomegalovirus exposure and HLA in healthy donors. Sequenced by immunoSEQ multiplex PCR; TCRdb stores in-frame clones only, minus some. The sample carries some 140,000 clones, roughly 90% recorded once. The material sequenced was PBMCs. These receptors originate from a man aged 18 to 30 in good health and CMV-seronegative.

The chain employs TRBV10-3 and TRBJ2-2, with a possible D match to TRBD2 (6 bases). Trimming pared 8 bases from V and 4 bases from J, leaving 8 bases between. The CDR3 spans 12 residues. Germline CDR1 ENHRY, CDR2 SYGVKD. The CDR3 nucleotides read TGTGCCATCGTCGGGGGCACCGGGGAGCTGTTTTTT. Translating gives CAIVGGTGELFF.

The gene calls are TRBV10-3 and TRBJ1-4, with D possibly matching TRBD1 (6 bases). The length of the CDR3 is 13 residues. Germline V lookup: CDR1 ENHRY, CDR2 SYGVKD. The ends were cut back, 3 bases at V and 16 bases at J, with 18 bases in the middle. The CDR3 DNA sequence: TGTGCCATCAGTGACGCAGGGGCGGGGGAATGGTTTTTT. Amino acids: CAISDAGAGEWFF.

The chain has TRBV10-3 and TRBJ2-1, with a possible D match to TRBD2 (6 bases). The CDR3 sequence is 15 residues long. Germline CDR1 ENHRY, CDR2 SYGVKD. With 4 bases removed from V and 6 bases from J, the gap between germline ends came to 16 bases. The DNA of the CDR3 is TGTGCCATCAGTGCGGAGGGGATCAGGGTCAATGAGCAGTTCTTC. As protein: CAISAEGIRVNEQFF.

As for this clone: Its ends do not fully match the called genes, so a read error is possible. The V and J genes are TRBV18 and TRBJ1-5, with D possibly being TRBD1 (5 bases). Germline V CDR1 and CDR2: KGHSH, LQKENI. The CDR3 is 15 residues long. CDR3 sequence: CASSGTQSSIQPQHF. Here the CDR3 DNA reads TGTGCCAGCTCTGGGACTCAATCGAGCATTCAGCCCCAGCATTTT.

The chain combines TRBV25-1 with TRBJ2-7; D remains ambiguous. Germline V gives CDR1 MGHDK, CDR2 SYGVNS. Trimming stripped 1 base from V and 0 bases from J, with 7 bases between. This CDR3 is built from 14 residues. CDR3 sequence (DNA): TGTGCCAGCAGTGAATTGTTTAGCTCCTACGAGCAGTACTTC. Encoded protein: CASSELFSSYEQYF.